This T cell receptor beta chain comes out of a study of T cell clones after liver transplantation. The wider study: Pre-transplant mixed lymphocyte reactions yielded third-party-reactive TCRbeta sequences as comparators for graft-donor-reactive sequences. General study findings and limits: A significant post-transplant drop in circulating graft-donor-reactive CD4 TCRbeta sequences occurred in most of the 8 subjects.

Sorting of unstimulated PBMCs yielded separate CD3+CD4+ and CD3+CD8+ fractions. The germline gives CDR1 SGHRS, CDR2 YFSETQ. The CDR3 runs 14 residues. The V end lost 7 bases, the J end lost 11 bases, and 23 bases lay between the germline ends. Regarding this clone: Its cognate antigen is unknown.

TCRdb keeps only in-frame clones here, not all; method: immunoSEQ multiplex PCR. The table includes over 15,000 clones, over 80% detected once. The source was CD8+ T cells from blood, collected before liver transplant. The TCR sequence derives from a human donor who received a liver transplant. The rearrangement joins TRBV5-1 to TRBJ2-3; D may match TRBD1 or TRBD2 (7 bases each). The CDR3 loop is CASRPGEPGGVQYF. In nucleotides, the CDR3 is TGCGCCAGCCGCCCTGGGGAACCAGGGGGGGTGCAGTATTTT.